These 18 T cell receptor beta chains share one sample of origin, sequenced in a study of monozygotic twins with inflammatory bowel disease. TCRdb re-called the 5' RACE reads and catalogs CDR3 proteins one per entry, DNA excluded. The listing contains approximately 400,000 distinct CDR3 sequences. Sequenced input: blood. All receptors come from a human donor with ulcerative colitis or Crohn's disease, or a healthy co-twin of an affected twin (not recorded which).

The genes are TRBV28 and TRBJ1-2; TCRdb gives TRBD1 as the D gene, but with no DNA this cannot be confirmed. In germline, CDR1 is MDHEN, CDR2 SYDVKM. The CDR3 totals 14 residues. The CDR3 here is CASSLGGLGYGYTF.

The V and J genes are TRBV29-1 and TRBJ2-2; TCRdb proposes TRBD1, but this gene call is untestable without DNA. The CDR3 is made up of 13 amino acids. Germline CDR1 and CDR2: SQVTM and ANQGSEA. CDR3 in amino acids: CSVWGQGFGELFF.

V gene TRBV11-1 combines with J gene TRBJ2-7; TCRdb proposes TRBD2, but this gene call is untestable without DNA. In germline, CDR1 is SGHAT, CDR2 FQDESV (reference sequence). This CDR3 has 14 residues. The CDR3 sequence is CASSLTAGRYEQYF.

The chain employs TRBV7-2 and TRBJ1-2; there is no DNA to check the TCRdb D call of TRBD1. The V gene's germline CDR1 is SGHTA and CDR2 FQGNSA. The CDR3 has 14 amino acids. CDR3 loop: CASSLELQGYGYTF.

V gene TRBV5-4 combines with J gene TRBJ2-2; TCRdb names TRBD2, which stays unverified in the absence of DNA. The CDR3 contains 20 residues. In germline, CDR1 is SGHNT, CDR2 YYREEE (reference sequence). The CDR3 sequence is CASSLLFDLAGSPNTGELFF.

The chain couples TRBV5-4 to TRBJ1-3. This CDR3 contains 14 residues. The germline V gene has CDR1 SGHNT and CDR2 YYREEE (reference sequence). CDR3 region: CASSLKGLGNTIYF.

V usage is TRBV20-1 and J usage is TRBJ1-1. The CDR3 is 13 amino acids. CDR1 is DFQATT and CDR2 is SNEGSKA in the germline V gene (reference sequence). CDR3 in amino acids: CSALPLGNTEAFF.

This chain links TRBV6-2 or TRBV6-3 with TRBJ2-4. From germline, CDR1 is MNHEY and CDR2 SVGEGT. This CDR3 has 20 amino acids. The CDR3 loop is CASSHNFQVPGLSAKNIQYF.

The J gene is TRBJ1-6, the V gene TRBV19; TCRdb's D call of TRBD1 is untestable without DNA. Looked up from germline, CDR1 is LNHDA and CDR2 is SQIVND (reference sequence). This CDR3 contains 14 residues. This CDR3 is CASSHRGPHSPLHF.

The rearrangement joins TRBV4-3 to TRBJ2-3; with no DNA, the TCRdb D assignment of TRBD2 cannot be verified. The V gene's germline CDR1 is LGHNA and CDR2 YSLEER. The CDR3 extends over 19 amino acids. The CDR3 protein is CASSHAYGQREDPTDTQYF.

This chain connects TRBV11-2 to TRBJ1-3. CDR3 length: 18 residues. CDR1 and CDR2 (germline): SGHAT, FQNNGV. Here the CDR3 reads CASSPENWDSRSGNTIYF.

This chain links TRBV20-1 with TRBJ2-5. Germline loops: CDR1 DFQATT, CDR2 SNEGSKA (reference sequence). The CDR3 runs 13 residues. The CDR3 protein is CSARAVAEETQYF.

The chain has TRBV27 and TRBJ2-1; the TRBD2 assignment by TCRdb is unverifiable without DNA. The CDR3 runs 17 residues. In germline, CDR1 is MNHEY, CDR2 SMNVEV (reference sequence). The CDR3: CASSLLLTSGNYNEQFF.

The chain combines TRBV12-3 or TRBV12-4 with TRBJ1-1; TCRdb's assignment of TRBD1 cannot be checked, as there is no DNA. This CDR3 has 14 amino acids. CDR3 region: CASTSPGGYTEAFF.

The chain employs TRBV2 and TRBJ2-5; TCRdb indicates TRBD2, and absent DNA this call remains unverified. CDR1 is SNHLY and CDR2 is FYNNEI in the germline V gene. This CDR3 has 15 amino acids. The CDR3 protein is CASSPATSGVETQYF.

CDR3 protein: CASSPTRETQYF. V and J are TRBV12-3 or TRBV12-4 and TRBJ2-5. The CDR3 extends over 12 amino acids.

This rearrangement joins TRBV28 to TRBJ2-1; TCRdb calls TRBD2, which cannot be checked without DNA. CDR3 length equals 16 residues. CDR1 is MDHEN, CDR2 SYDVKM, per germline. CDR3 residues: CASSLFRRLAGNEQFF.

This chain links TRBV20-1 with TRBJ2-2; TCRdb's D call, TRBD1, is unchecked because there is no DNA. The CDR3 has 13 amino acids. Looked up from germline, CDR1 is DFQATT and CDR2 is SNEGSKA (reference sequence). CDR3 amino acids: CSAPGPGTGELFF.